The 11 T cell receptor beta chains below come from one sample, sequenced in a study of blood T cell repertoires in COVID-19. Clones were sequenced by immunoSEQ multiplex PCR, and TCRdb holds only the in-frame ones, with some missing. The sample gives around 230,000 clones, roughly four fifths of which show up once; more than 9.5% is in the top ten. Material for sequencing was peripheral blood. The receptors derive from an elderly woman with acute or convalescent COVID-19.

This chain joins TRBV10-3 and TRBJ1-5; 11 bases line up with TRBD1. Trimming took 2 bases from V and 0 from J; bases not matched to a gene: 6. Germline-derived CDR1 and CDR2 are ENHRY and SYGVKD. The CDR3 loop spans 18 amino acids. For the CDR3, the DNA is TGTGCCATCAGTGAGGGGGGACAGGGGGGTAATAGCAATCAGCCCCAGCATTTT. This codes for CAISEGGQGGNSNQPQHF.

The chain employs TRBV9 and TRBJ1-2, with 7 nucleotides matching TRBD1. V lost 4 bases, J lost 5 bases, and 5 bases stayed unmatched. This CDR3 has 13 residues. Germline CDR1 SGDLS, CDR2 YYNGEE. DNA of the CDR3: TGTGCCAGCAGCCCTGACAGGGAGTATGGCTACACCTTC. The encoded protein is CASSPDREYGYTF.

Only one count was recorded for this clone. The CDR3 DNA reads TGTGCCAGCAGCCAAAGACAAAACAGGGATAGTAGCTACACCTTC. This gives the protein CASSQRQNRDSSYTF. This chain joins TRBV7-8 and TRBJ1-2; the D gene is possibly TRBD1 (6 bases). Germline V gives CDR1 SGHVS, CDR2 FQNEAQ. The V end was cut by 5 bases, the J end by 9 bases, with 22 bases between. The CDR3 is made up of 15 amino acids.

The genes are TRBV4-1 and TRBJ1-3; the D gene is possibly TRBD1 (6 bases). V dropped 1 base and J dropped 4 bases, with 17 bases sitting between them. The germline V gene has CDR1 MGHRA and CDR2 YSYEKL. The CDR3 is made up of 17 amino acids. CDR3 loop: CASSQAGAPLSGNTIYF. CDR3 DNA sequence: TGCGCCAGCAGCCAAGCAGGGGCCCCTCTGTCAGGAAACACCATATATTTT.

V gene TRBV28 combines with J gene TRBJ2-1; possibly TRBD2 for D (5 bases). V dropped 6 bases and J dropped 10 bases, with 16 bases sitting between them. CDR3 length: 13 amino acids. Germline V CDR1 and CDR2: MDHEN, SYDVKM. This chain's CDR3 is CASRGSSVREQFF. As DNA, the CDR3 is TGTGCCAGCAGGGGGAGCTCGGTACGCGAGCAGTTCTTC.

The chain joins TRBV28 to TRBJ1-1; TRBD1 aligns across 8 bases. The length of the CDR3 is 16 residues. Germline CDR1 reads MDHEN; CDR2 reads SYDVKM. V trimming: 4 bases; J trimming: 4 bases; junction bases outside the gene matches: 11. CDR3 nucleotide sequence: TGTGCCAGCAGTTACTCAGACAGGGGTTTGAGCACTGAAGCTTTCTTT. Encoded protein: CASSYSDRGLSTEAFF.

V is TRBV4-1 and J is TRBJ1-5, with 11 bases identical to TRBD1. The CDR3 has 19 residues. Germline-derived CDR1 and CDR2 are MGHRA and YSYEKL. The ends lost 3 bases at V and 4 bases at J; junction bases unmatched: 14. Written as DNA, the CDR3 is TGCGCCAGCAGCCACAAGATACGTCGGGACAGGGGGTTTAATCAGCCCCAGCATTTT. It is translated as CASSHKIRRDRGFNQPQHF.

This clone was seen once. Different DNA sequences within this sample yield the same CDR3. V usage is TRBV3-1 (or the pseudogene TRBV3-2) and J usage is TRBJ2-3; perhaps TRBD2 as D (7 bases). V was clipped by 1 base and J by 0 bases, with 8 bases between them. CDR1 and CDR2 from the germline V gene are LGHDT and YNNKEL (reference sequence). CDR3 length equals 15 residues. The CDR3 DNA sequence: TGTGCCAGCAGCCAAGGCGGGGGCAGCACAGATACGCAGTATTTT. It yields the protein CASSQGGGSTDTQYF.

The chain's CDR3 is CSVESAYGYTF. In DNA form, the CDR3 reads TGCAGCGTTGAGAGTGCCTATGGCTACACCTTC. This chain connects TRBV29-1 to TRBJ1-2; the D is unclear. The CDR3 runs 11 residues. V was trimmed by 3 bases and J by 4 bases, leaving 6 bases between them. Germline V gene lookup returns CDR1 SQVTM and CDR2 ANQGSEA.

J is TRBJ2-6 and V is TRBV19, with 7 bases fitting TRBD1. CDR3 length equals 16 residues. CDR1 LNHDA and CDR2 SQIVND come from the germline V gene (reference sequence). The junction had 6 bases not matched to a gene; V was cut back by 7 bases and J by 0 bases. CDR3 residues: CASTDRAYSGANVLTF. The CDR3 DNA reads as TGTGCCAGTACTGACAGGGCCTACTCTGGGGCCAACGTCCTGACTTTC.

This clone has only one observation. The chain links TRBV5-1 to TRBJ2-1, with 7 bases matching TRBD2. The CDR3 has 13 amino acids. V trimming: 7 bases; J trimming: 7 bases; junction bases outside the gene matches: 8. The germline gives CDR1 SGHRS, CDR2 YFSETQ. The CDR3 region is CASFGEGMNEQFF. The CDR3 nucleotides are TGCGCCAGCTTCGGGGAGGGGATGAATGAGCAGTTCTTC.